The rows below give T cell receptor beta chains drawn from one sample of a study of blood T cell repertoires in COVID-19. Data came from immunoSEQ multiplex PCR; TCRdb stores just in-frame clones and leaves some out. The repertoire holds over 35,000 clones, with over 75% as singletons. Material: peripheral blood. The receptors shown here come from an elderly woman with COVID-19, enrolled during active disease. Each CDR3 is given with its conserved first and last residue. D genes are given only for firm matches. Clone size is shown for a subset of rows, as once, few, many or a class of expanded clone.

j_call d_call clone_size v_call cdr3_nt cdr3_aa
TRBJ1-1 . . TRBV27 TGTGCCAGCAGTTGGAAGGGGGTTATGAACACTGAAGCTTTCTTT CASSWKGVMNTEAFF
TRBJ2-2 . . TRBV4-1 TGCGCCAGCAGCCAAGTGACGGTCGGACAGCTGAACACCGGGGAGCTGTTTTTT CASSQVTVGQLNTGELFF
TRBJ2-1 TRBD2 . TRBV15 TGTGCCACCAGCAGAGAGACTAGCGGCTACAATGAGCAGTTCTTC CATSRETSGYNEQFF
TRBJ2-3 . . TRBV21-1 TGTGCCAGCAGCAAATACTACCCAATCACCACGAGTAGGCAGTATTTT CASSKYYPITTSRQYF
TRBJ2-1 TRBD1 . TRBV7-2 TGTGCCAGCAGCTTAGCGGTTACAGGGGTGTACAATGAGCAGTTCTTC CASSLAVTGVYNEQFF
TRBJ1-1 TRBD1 . TRBV3-1/TRBV3-2 TGTGCCAGCAGCCAAGGTGGACAGGGGAAAACTGAAGCTTTCTTT CASSQGGQGKTEAFF
TRBJ1-1 . . TRBV7-3 TGTGCCAGCAGGCGCGACAGTAACACTGAAGCTTTCTTT CASRRDSNTEAFF
TRBJ1-5 . many TRBV5-4 TGTGCCAGCAGCTTGGCGGGACACGGCAATCAGCCCCAGCATTTT CASSLAGHGNQPQHF
TRBJ1-5 . few TRBV19 TGTGCCAGTAGTATACGGGGGGAGGGAAGCAATCAGCCCCAGCATTTT CASSIRGEGSNQPQHF
TRBJ2-3 TRBD2 . TRBV5-1 TGCGCCAGCAGCTTGGCTAGCGGGGCAGATACGCAGTATTTT CASSLASGADTQYF
TRBJ2-5 . . TRBV7-8 TGTGCCAGCAGCCCTCAGCGGGAGACCCAGTACTTC CASSPQRETQYF
TRBJ2-7 TRBD1 . TRBV6-6 TGTGCCAGCTCCCCGGGACAGGGGGTTTACGAGCAGTACTTC CASSPGQGVYEQYF
TRBJ1-1 . . TRBV10-3 TGTGCCATCAGTGCCTTGAACACTGAAGCTTTCTTT CAISALNTEAFF
TRBJ2-7 . . TRBV28 TGTGCCAGCTACGTTGCAGGGGCCTACGAGCAGTACTTC CASYVAGAYEQYF
TRBJ1-1 . . TRBV2 TGTGCCAGCAGTATGGGAGGGGGTGGAAGAGCTTTCTTT CASSMGGGGRAFF
TRBJ2-1 TRBD2 medium-sized TRBV29-1 TGCAGCGTTGAAGATCGGGCTAGCGGGACTTACAATGAGCAGTTCTTC CSVEDRASGTYNEQFF
TRBJ1-2 . . TRBV10-3 TGTGCCATCAGTGACGGCTATGGCTACACCTTC CAISDGYGYTF
TRBJ2-1 . . TRBV24-1 TGTGCCACCAGTGATTATGAACACACGGGTGAGCAGTTCTTC CATSDYEHTGEQFF
TRBJ2-7 TRBD1 . TRBV28 TGTGCCAGCAGTTTCTCACAGGGGGCTTCAGGTTCCTACGAGCAGTACTTC CASSFSQGASGSYEQYF
TRBJ2-5 TRBD2 . TRBV5-4 TGTGCCAGCAGCTTATCTGTTCGCGGGGGGAGAGTCCAAGAGACCCAGTACTTC CASSLSVRGGRVQETQYF
TRBJ2-4 TRBD1 . TRBV28 TGTGCCAGCAGTACGGACAGGATGCCTACCAAAAACATTCAGTACTTC CASSTDRMPTKNIQYF
TRBJ2-3 TRBD2 . TRBV18 TGTGCCAGCTCACCACTGCCCTCTACTAGCGGGAGAGGGCCAGATACGCAGTATTTT CASSPLPSTSGRGPDTQYF
TRBJ2-5 . . TRBV5-1 TGCGCCAGCAGCTTGAGTTCCCGCGGGACGGAGACCCAGTACTTC CASSLSSRGTETQYF
TRBJ2-3 . . TRBV18 TGTGCCAGCTCACCAGAGACCGGGACTTGGAGCACAGATACGCAGTATTTT CASSPETGTWSTDTQYF
TRBJ1-4 . . TRBV28 TGTGCCAGCAGCTACGTGGCAGGCTCGTTCTGGGCCGATAATGAAAAACTGTTTTTT CASSYVAGSFWADNEKLFF
TRBJ2-7 TRBD1 . TRBV5-6 TGTGCCAGCAGCTTAGGGCAGGGGGCCTACGAGCAGTACTTC CASSLGQGAYEQYF
TRBJ2-7 . . TRBV21-1 TGTGCCAGCAGCAAAGAAGGGACAGGGCAGTACGAGCAGTACTTC CASSKEGTGQYEQYF
TRBJ1-5 TRBD1 . TRBV7-8 TGTGCCAGCAGCCGGACAGGGAATCAGCCCCAGCATTTT CASSRTGNQPQHF
TRBJ2-2 TRBD2 . TRBV28 TGTGCCAGCAGTCCCCTTACTCGGGGGGGGCTAAACACCGGGGAGCTGTTTTTT CASSPLTRGGLNTGELFF
TRBJ2-7 TRBD1 . TRBV18 TGTGCCAGCTCACCACCGGGCAGGGGGCGCGCCTACGAGCAGTACTTC CASSPPGRGRAYEQYF
TRBJ1-1 . few TRBV6-5 TGTGCCAGCAGAATACAGGGATGGTCCACTGAAGCTTTCTTT CASRIQGWSTEAFF
TRBJ2-2 . . TRBV7-2 TGTGCCAGCAGCTTGTACTATACGGCGAACACCGGGGAGCTGTTTTTT CASSLYYTANTGELFF
TRBJ1-2 . . TRBV6-2/TRBV6-3 TGTGCCAGCAGTTACTCGACAGCCGCCGATGGCTACACCTTC CASSYSTAADGYTF
TRBJ2-3 TRBD1 . TRBV6-2/TRBV6-3 TGTGCCAGCAGTTTAGGACAGGGCACAGATACGCAGTATTTT CASSLGQGTDTQYF
TRBJ2-7 . once TRBV5-1 TGCGCCAGCAGCTTGAGGGGTTACGAGCAGTACTTC CASSLRGYEQYF
TRBJ2-5 TRBD2 . TRBV4-2 TGTGCCAGCAGCCACGGACTAGCGGGAGTGGGGGAGACCCAGTACTTC CASSHGLAGVGETQYF
TRBJ2-7 . . TRBV6-5 TGTGCCAGCGCGGGCTCCTACGAGCAGTACTTC CASAGSYEQYF
TRBJ2-3 TRBD1 . TRBV4-2 TGTGCCAGCAGCCCCCTCTGGGACAGCCGAGCTAGCACAGATACGCAGTATTTT CASSPLWDSRASTDTQYF
TRBJ2-5 . . TRBV5-1 TGCGCCAGCAGTACCGGAGGGTGGGAGACCCAGTACTTC CASSTGGWETQYF